This T cell receptor beta chain is from a study of blood T cell repertoires in COVID-19. The CDR3 sequence is 15 residues long. The germline V gene has CDR1 SGDLS and CDR2 YYNGEE. V lost 4 bases and J lost 8; bases outside the gene matches: 11. Clinical history as reported by participants underpinned cohort assignment. Clones were sequenced by immunoSEQ multiplex PCR, and TCRdb holds only the in-frame ones, with some missing. Among roughly 150,000 clones, approximately 88% were seen once, and the ten largest hold approximately 5.3%. Sequencing was carried out using PBMCs or T cells enriched from blood (not recorded which). This receptor was obtained from a man between 65 and 79 years old who had been exposed to COVID-19. V gene TRBV9 combines with J gene TRBJ1-2; 10 positions agree with TRBD1. The CDR3 DNA reads TGTGCCAGCAGCCCCGGGACAGGGGAAGTGTGGGGCTACACCTTC. Its protein is CASSPGTGEVWGYTF.